A selection of T cell receptor beta chains follows, all from one sample in a study of T-cell memory formation after mild COVID-19. TCRdb passed the 5' RACE reads through MiXCR, listing each CDR3 protein once. The table lists about 400,000 distinct CDR3 sequences, 16% of them singletons, with 20% to 25% in the top ten. The sample comprised PBMCs or a T cell subset sorted from them (not recorded which). Every receptor here comes from a young man who had mild COVID-19 (a few samples of this study predate the infection). Cell type and time point are not known. CDR3s include the opening cysteine and the closing phenylalanine or tryptophan. The D gene is left open where the match is weak. Size values are once, few and many counts, or a class for expanded clones, and some rows have none.

v_gene: TRBV2
d_gene: .
abundance: few
j_gene: TRBJ2-7
CDR3nt: TGTGCCAGCAGTGACTATGGCTACGAGCAGTACTTC
CDR3aa: CASSDYGYEQYF

v_gene: TRBV12-3/TRBV12-4
d_gene: TRBD2
abundance: .
j_gene: TRBJ2-2
CDR3nt: TGTGCCAGCAGTTTCACTAGCGGGTTCGCCGGGGAGCTGTTTTTT
CDR3aa: CASSFTSGFAGELFF

v_gene: TRBV7-8
d_gene: .
abundance: few
j_gene: TRBJ1-5
CDR3nt: TGTGCCAGCAGCTTGTTAGAGTATGGCAATCAGCCCCAGCATTTT
CDR3aa: CASSLLEYGNQPQHF

v_gene: TRBV29-1
d_gene: .
abundance: few
j_gene: TRBJ2-4
CDR3nt: TGCAGCGCCCAGGGTTCGGGAAACATTCAGTACTTC
CDR3aa: CSAQGSGNIQYF

v_gene: TRBV6-6
d_gene: TRBD1
abundance: few
j_gene: TRBJ1-4
CDR3nt: TGTGCCAGCAGCAGAGGGACAGCGGAAAATGAAAAACTGTTTTTT
CDR3aa: CASSRGTAENEKLFF

v_gene: TRBV7-6
d_gene: .
abundance: .
j_gene: TRBJ1-1
CDR3nt: TGTGCCAGCAGCTTTGGGTCGGCGAACACTGAAGCTTTCTTT
CDR3aa: CASSFGSANTEAFF

v_gene: TRBV5-1
d_gene: .
abundance: many
j_gene: TRBJ1-5
CDR3nt: TGCGCCAGCAGCTTGTACGGTGACAATCAGCCCCAGCATTTT
CDR3aa: CASSLYGDNQPQHF

v_gene: TRBV24-1
d_gene: TRBD1
abundance: few
j_gene: TRBJ2-5
CDR3nt: TGTGCCACCAGTACGGGACAGTCCGAGACCCAGTACTTC
CDR3aa: CATSTGQSETQYF

v_gene: TRBV6-1
d_gene: .
abundance: .
j_gene: TRBJ1-5
CDR3nt: TGTGCCAGCGGCCGGGACCCCAATCAGCCCCAGCATTTT
CDR3aa: CASGRDPNQPQHF

v_gene: TRBV2
d_gene: .
abundance: .
j_gene: TRBJ2-4
CDR3nt: TGTGGTATGACAGCAGGCCCAGCCAAAAACATTCAGTACTTC
CDR3aa: CGMTAGPAKNIQYF

v_gene: TRBV12-3/TRBV12-4
d_gene: .
abundance: .
j_gene: TRBJ2-3
CDR3nt: TGTGCCACCTGCACAGATACGCAGTATTTT
CDR3aa: CATCTDTQYF

v_gene: TRBV4-3
d_gene: TRBD1
abundance: .
j_gene: TRBJ2-7
CDR3nt: TGCGCCAGCAGCCAAGATCTGGACAGGGCTTCCTACGAGCAGTACTTC
CDR3aa: CASSQDLDRASYEQYF

v_gene: TRBV7-2
d_gene: TRBD2
abundance: .
j_gene: TRBJ2-1
CDR3nt: TGTGCCAGCAGCTTACCCGGGGCTAGCGGGGGACCCTACAATGAGCAGTTCTTC
CDR3aa: CASSLPGASGGPYNEQFF

v_gene: TRBV7-2
d_gene: .
abundance: many
j_gene: TRBJ2-1
CDR3nt: TGTGCCAGCAGCTTAGTCGGGGGTGAGCAGTTCTTC
CDR3aa: CASSLVGGEQFF

v_gene: TRBV5-1
d_gene: TRBD2
abundance: .
j_gene: TRBJ2-1
CDR3nt: TGCGCCAGCAGCTTGGATTCAGTACTAGCGGGGGAAAATGAGCAGTTCTTC
CDR3aa: CASSLDSVLAGENEQFF

v_gene: TRBV4-2
d_gene: .
abundance: few
j_gene: TRBJ1-1
CDR3nt: TGTGCCAGCAGCCAAGACCCCAGGGTGGACACTGAAGCTTTCTTT
CDR3aa: CASSQDPRVDTEAFF

v_gene: TRBV6-5
d_gene: .
abundance: few
j_gene: TRBJ1-1
CDR3nt: TGTGCCAGCAGTTACTCTCTGGGGAACACTGAAGCTTTCTTT
CDR3aa: CASSYSLGNTEAFF

v_gene: TRBV9
d_gene: TRBD2
abundance: few
j_gene: TRBJ2-5
CDR3nt: TGTGCCAGCAGCGTAGCTCCCGTTAAGCGGGGGGGCCTCGAGACCCAGTACTTC
CDR3aa: CASSVAPVKRGGLETQYF

v_gene: TRBV7-2
d_gene: .
abundance: .
j_gene: TRBJ1-3
CDR3nt: TGTGCCAGCAGCCCTTTCGGAGGCTCTGGAAACACCATATATTTT
CDR3aa: CASSPFGGSGNTIYF

v_gene: TRBV5-1
d_gene: TRBD1
abundance: .
j_gene: TRBJ2-3
CDR3nt: TGCGCCATCAGCTTGGCAGGGGGCCGATCAGATACGCAGTATTTT
CDR3aa: CAISLAGGRSDTQYF

v_gene: TRBV28
d_gene: TRBD2
abundance: .
j_gene: TRBJ2-3
CDR3nt: TGTGCCAGCAGGGGACTAGACATTGGCACAGATACGCAGTATTTT
CDR3aa: CASRGLDIGTDTQYF

v_gene: TRBV29-1
d_gene: .
abundance: many
j_gene: TRBJ1-1
CDR3nt: TGCAGCGTTGAAGATACGGTAAAAGGCACTGAAGCTTTCTTT
CDR3aa: CSVEDTVKGTEAFF

v_gene: TRBV6-2/TRBV6-3
d_gene: .
abundance: .
j_gene: TRBJ2-1
CDR3nt: TGTGCCAGCAGCCTTTCCGACGTTCCATCCTACAATGAGCAGTTCTTC
CDR3aa: CASSLSDVPSYNEQFF

v_gene: TRBV6-5
d_gene: .
abundance: .
j_gene: TRBJ1-1
CDR3nt: TGTGCCAGCAGTTCTACCCGGGGAGCTTTCTTT
CDR3aa: CASSSTRGAFF

v_gene: TRBV2
d_gene: .
abundance: few
j_gene: TRBJ2-3
CDR3nt: TGTGCCAGCCCTTCGAGGCGGGGGACACGCACAGATACGCAGTATTTT
CDR3aa: CASPSRRGTRTDTQYF

v_gene: TRBV6-5
d_gene: TRBD1
abundance: .
j_gene: TRBJ2-7
CDR3nt: TGTGCCAGCAGCCACGGGACAGTGGACGAGCAGTACTTC
CDR3aa: CASSHGTVDEQYF

v_gene: TRBV28
d_gene: .
abundance: .
j_gene: TRBJ1-2
CDR3nt: TGTGCCAGCAGTACCCCACGGAACTATGGCTACACCTTC
CDR3aa: CASSTPRNYGYTF

v_gene: TRBV29-1
d_gene: TRBD2
abundance: .
j_gene: TRBJ2-3
CDR3nt: TGCAGCACAATCGTCCTAGCGGGGGGCACAGATACGCAGTATTTT
CDR3aa: CSTIVLAGGTDTQYF

v_gene: TRBV4-1
d_gene: TRBD1
abundance: .
j_gene: TRBJ1-4
CDR3nt: TGCGCCAGCAGCCCCTTGGGACAGAGAACAACTAATGAAAAACTGTTTTTT
CDR3aa: CASSPLGQRTTNEKLFF

v_gene: TRBV5-1
d_gene: TRBD1
abundance: many
j_gene: TRBJ1-2
CDR3nt: TGCGCCAGCAGCTTGGGACAGGGGCACGGTGGCTACACCTTC
CDR3aa: CASSLGQGHGGYTF

v_gene: TRBV3-1
d_gene: TRBD2
abundance: few
j_gene: TRBJ2-2
CDR3nt: TGTGCCAGCCTACTAGCGGGGGGTACCGGGGAGCTGTTTTTT
CDR3aa: CASLLAGGTGELFF

v_gene: TRBV6-5
d_gene: .
abundance: few
j_gene: TRBJ1-1
CDR3nt: TGTGCCAGCACCTCGGTAGGGGAGGGCACTGAAGCTTTCTTT
CDR3aa: CASTSVGEGTEAFF

v_gene: TRBV5-1
d_gene: .
abundance: .
j_gene: TRBJ2-5
CDR3nt: TGCGCCAGCAGCTTGGCAGCTCGGGAGACCCAGTACTTC
CDR3aa: CASSLAARETQYF

v_gene: TRBV27
d_gene: .
abundance: few
j_gene: TRBJ2-1
CDR3nt: TGTGCCAGCAGTTTCCTCGACAATGAGCAGTTCTTC
CDR3aa: CASSFLDNEQFF

v_gene: TRBV5-1
d_gene: TRBD1
abundance: .
j_gene: TRBJ1-1
CDR3nt: TGCGCCAGCAGCCTCCGGGACAGGAACACTGAAGCTTTCTTT
CDR3aa: CASSLRDRNTEAFF

v_gene: TRBV11-2
d_gene: .
abundance: few
j_gene: TRBJ2-2
CDR3nt: TGTGCCAGCAGCTTGTGGAGCCAGGCCGGGGAGCTGTTTTTT
CDR3aa: CASSLWSQAGELFF

v_gene: TRBV29-1
d_gene: .
abundance: few
j_gene: TRBJ2-1
CDR3nt: TGCAGCGTAGTCCGAGCCCAGGGTGAGGATGAGCAGTTCTTC
CDR3aa: CSVVRAQGEDEQFF

v_gene: TRBV6-2/TRBV6-3
d_gene: TRBD1
abundance: few
j_gene: TRBJ1-1
CDR3nt: TGTGCCAGCAGTGACTCGGACAGGGAAGCTTTCTTT
CDR3aa: CASSDSDREAFF

v_gene: TRBV12-3/TRBV12-4
d_gene: TRBD1
abundance: few
j_gene: TRBJ1-5
CDR3nt: TGTGCCAGCAGTGACAGGGGTTTGGAGCCCCAGCATTTT
CDR3aa: CASSDRGLEPQHF

v_gene: TRBV2
d_gene: TRBD2
abundance: .
j_gene: TRBJ2-1
CDR3nt: TGTGCCAGCACCGCCGTTGCGGGGGGTCCGAATAAGCAGTTCTTC
CDR3aa: CASTAVAGGPNKQFF

v_gene: TRBV15
d_gene: TRBD1
abundance: .
j_gene: TRBJ1-2
CDR3nt: TGTGCCACCAGCAGAGATTTGGCAGGGGGAGGCTACACCTTC
CDR3aa: CATSRDLAGGGYTF

v_gene: TRBV6-6
d_gene: .
abundance: .
j_gene: TRBJ2-5
CDR3nt: TGTGCCAGCAGAGGAGGACAGGGAGGGGAGACCCAGTACTTC
CDR3aa: CASRGGQGGETQYF

v_gene: TRBV28
d_gene: TRBD2
abundance: .
j_gene: TRBJ2-3
CDR3nt: TGTGCCAGCAGAGCCGGGACTAGGGCGCAGTATTTT
CDR3aa: CASRAGTRAQYF

v_gene: TRBV3-1
d_gene: .
abundance: .
j_gene: TRBJ2-2
CDR3nt: TGTGCCAGCAGCCACCCCCTTAGGGGGACCGGGGAGCTGTTTTTT
CDR3aa: CASSHPLRGTGELFF

v_gene: TRBV6-1
d_gene: TRBD2
abundance: .
j_gene: TRBJ2-2
CDR3nt: TGTGCCAGCAGAAAAGAGCGGGGGTACAACACCGGGGAGCTGTTTTTT
CDR3aa: CASRKERGYNTGELFF

v_gene: TRBV4-3
d_gene: .
abundance: few
j_gene: TRBJ1-2
CDR3nt: TGCGCCAGCAGCTCTTCAAACTGGGGTAACTATGGCTACACCTTC
CDR3aa: CASSSSNWGNYGYTF

v_gene: TRBV5-1
d_gene: .
abundance: .
j_gene: TRBJ1-3
CDR3nt: TGCGCCAGCAGCCCGACAGTAGGGTCTGGAAACACCATATATTTT
CDR3aa: CASSPTVGSGNTIYF

v_gene: TRBV7-2
d_gene: TRBD1
abundance: .
j_gene: TRBJ1-1
CDR3nt: TGTGCCAGCAGCTTAGCACAGGGGAGGCCTGAAGCTTTCTTT
CDR3aa: CASSLAQGRPEAFF

v_gene: TRBV20-1
d_gene: .
abundance: .
j_gene: TRBJ1-5
CDR3nt: TGCAGTGCTAGAGATTTTAGTAGGGGGAATCAGCCCCAGCATTTT
CDR3aa: CSARDFSRGNQPQHF

v_gene: TRBV15
d_gene: .
abundance: .
j_gene: TRBJ1-5
CDR3nt: TGTGCCACCAGCAGACGTAATAGGGGGTTTAGCAATCAGCCCCAGCATTTT
CDR3aa: CATSRRNRGFSNQPQHF

v_gene: TRBV11-2
d_gene: TRBD2
abundance: few
j_gene: TRBJ2-2
CDR3nt: TGTGCCAGCAGCTCGATAGCGGGGGGGCCCGTCACCGGGGAGCTGTTTTTT
CDR3aa: CASSSIAGGPVTGELFF

v_gene: TRBV7-2
d_gene: .
abundance: few
j_gene: TRBJ1-1
CDR3nt: TGTGCCAGCAGCTTAAGCGTGGGGTTGATGGCTTTCTTT
CDR3aa: CASSLSVGLMAFF

v_gene: TRBV28
d_gene: .
abundance: few
j_gene: TRBJ2-5
CDR3nt: TGTGCCAGCAGTTTCACGGGTCAGACCCAGTACTTC
CDR3aa: CASSFTGQTQYF

v_gene: TRBV5-4
d_gene: TRBD1
abundance: few
j_gene: TRBJ2-5
CDR3nt: TGTGCCAGCAGTTTCGGACAGGCCGTCTTTCAAGAGACCCAGTACTTC
CDR3aa: CASSFGQAVFQETQYF

v_gene: TRBV25-1
d_gene: TRBD1
abundance: few
j_gene: TRBJ2-1
CDR3nt: TGTGCCAGCAGTGAACGATTCCGGGACAGGGTATTCTTC
CDR3aa: CASSERFRDRVFF